The 29 T cell receptor beta chains presented below share a single source sample, sequenced in a study of immune evolution from preneoplasia to lung adenocarcinoma. TCRdb's table, derived via immunoSEQ multiplex PCR, lists solely in-frame clones and lacks some. Counted here are 39,000 or so clones, more than 60% occurring once; the ten biggest clones make up approximately 4.8%. Sequencing was done on a sample of FFPE invasive lung adenocarcinoma tissue. The receptors come from a person aged 55 to 70 with lung adenocarcinoma.

This clone has just one count. The DNA for the CDR3 is TGTGCCAGCAGCCCTAGGGTAGTCTCCTACGAGCAGTACTTC. Protein product: CASSPRVVSYEQYF. V gene TRBV27 combines with J gene TRBJ2-7; D unresolved. The V gene's germline CDR1 is MNHEY and CDR2 SMNVEV (reference sequence). V lost 6 bases and J lost 0, with 12 bases in between. CDR3 length: 14 amino acids.

V gene TRBV5-4 combines with J gene TRBJ2-3; D is unresolved. Trimming cost V 2 bases and J 0 bases, with 19 bases left between them. The CDR3 spans 18 residues. Germline V gene sequence: CDR1 SGHNT, CDR2 YYREEE (reference sequence). The CDR3 is CASSLKFFLVASTDTQYF. Here the CDR3 DNA reads TGTGCCAGCAGCTTAAAATTTTTCCTAGTGGCTAGCACAGATACGCAGTATTTT.

In its sample, this clone was seen a few times. The same CDR3 can be traced to other DNA sequences in this sample. J is TRBJ2-2 and V is TRBV7-2; D perhaps matches TRBD2 (6 bases). Per germline, CDR1 SGHTA and CDR2 FQGNSA. The CDR3 extends over 15 amino acids. V was clipped by 1 base and J by 4 bases, with 10 bases between them. CDR3 region: CASSLGGRGTGELFF. The CDR3 bases are TGTGCCAGCAGCTTAGGAGGGCGGGGCACCGGGGAGCTGTTTTTT. The complete variable domain, with remaining parts taken from reference TRBV7-2 and TRBJ2-2, reads GAGVSQSPSNKVTEKGKDVELRCDPISGHTALYWYRQSLGQGLEFLIYFQGNSAPDKSGLPSDRFSAERTGGSVSTLTIQRTQQEDSAVYLCASSLGGRGTGELFFGEGSRLTVL.

The V and J genes are TRBV5-5 and TRBJ2-3; no definite D call. This CDR3 comprises 13 residues. Trimming removed 0 bases from V and 2 bases from J, with 4 bases in between. Germline CDR1 is SGHKS and CDR2 is YYEKEE (reference sequence). The CDR3 sequence is CASSLGDTDTQYF. The CDR3 bases are TGTGCCAGCAGCTTGGGAGACACAGATACGCAGTATTTT.

The V and J genes are TRBV7-9 and TRBJ1-2; TRBD1 aligns across 8 bases. V was clipped by 1 base and J by 3 bases; unmatched bases: 7. This CDR3 is built from 16 residues. Germline V gene sequence: CDR1 SEHNR, CDR2 FQNEAQ (reference sequence). CDR3 coding DNA: TGTGCCAGCAGCTTAGGAGGACAGGGATCGGACTATGGCTACACCTTC. It translates to CASSLGGQGSDYGYTF.

In its sample, this clone was seen once. The chain recombines TRBV7-2 with TRBJ2-1; TRBD2 agrees at 7 bases. The J segment lost 7 bases and the V segment lost 1 base, leaving 16 bases of the junction unmatched. The CDR3 extends over 18 amino acids. Germline CDR1 SGHTA, CDR2 FQGNSA. This CDR3 is CASSLVGRGLGRRNEQFF. The CDR3 bases are TGTGCCAGCAGCTTAGTGGGCAGAGGACTAGGGAGGAGGAATGAGCAGTTCTTC.

The chain joins TRBV6-5 to TRBJ1-1; D gene unclear. The V and J ends lost 2 bases and 3 bases respectively, with 10 bases between them. The CDR3 is 14 residues long. Germline CDR1 MNHEY, CDR2 SVGAGI. CDR3 coding DNA: TGTGCCAGCAGTTACCGGGGATTGGACACTGAAGCTTTCTTT. Protein product: CASSYRGLDTEAFF.

The V and J genes are TRBV11-3 and TRBJ2-1; D remains unclear. Trimming removed 5 bases from V and 4 bases from J, with 12 bases in between. This CDR3 comprises 14 residues. Germline CDR1 SGHNT, CDR2 YENEEA. The CDR3 nucleotides read TGTGCCAGCAGCAAAACCAACCGATACAATGAGCAGTTCTTC. As protein: CASSKTNRYNEQFF.

The table lists this clone with a few counts. The chain joins TRBV7-2 to TRBJ2-3; D is undetermined. Trimming removed 10 bases from V and 5 bases from J, with 13 bases in between. Germline values: CDR1 SGHTA, CDR2 FQGNSA. The CDR3 covers 12 residues. The CDR3 DNA reads as TGTGCCACCAGTCGTTACATAGATACGCAGTATTTT. This encodes CATSRYIDTQYF.

This clone came up a few times. The chain joins TRBV27 to TRBJ1-5; possibly TRBD1 for D (5 bases). This CDR3 contains 17 residues. Trimming stripped 2 bases from V and 2 bases from J, with 16 bases between. Per the germline V gene, CDR1 is MNHEY and CDR2 is SMNVEV (reference sequence). CDR3 in amino acids: CASSLMASGAGNQPQHF. The CDR3 region has the DNA TGTGCCAGCAGTTTAATGGCCAGCGGGGCGGGCAATCAGCCCCAGCATTTT.

The V call is TRBV6-6, the J call TRBJ1-1; no clear D gene. This CDR3 spans 13 amino acids. The V gene's germline CDR1 is MNHNY and CDR2 SVGAGI (reference sequence). The germline V and J ends were trimmed by 2 bases and 4 bases, with 8 bases remaining between them. CDR3 residues: CASSYDGGTEAFF. For the CDR3, the DNA is TGTGCCAGCAGTTACGACGGCGGCACTGAAGCTTTCTTT.

The chain links TRBV18 to TRBJ2-7, with TRBD1 identical over 7 bases. The ends lost 2 bases at V and 6 bases at J; junction bases unmatched: 10. CDR1 and CDR2 from the germline V gene are KGHSH and LQKENI. This CDR3 is built from 15 residues. CDR3 sequence: CASSPSIQGVGEQYF. The CDR3 nucleotides read TGTGCCAGCTCACCATCGATCCAGGGGGTAGGCGAGCAGTACTTC.

The chain joins TRBV7-3 to TRBJ2-2; 9 bases fit TRBD2. The CDR3 spans 17 residues. Germline V gene data show CDR1 as SGHTA and CDR2 as FQGTGA. Unmatched junction bases numbered 13, after V lost 5 bases and J lost 6 bases. For the CDR3, the DNA is TGTGCCAGCAGCCCATCTAGACTAGCGGTTAACTCCGGGGAGCTGTTTTTT. Residues: CASSPSRLAVNSGELFF. Looking up the rest from reference TRBV7-3 and TRBJ2-2 gives the full variable domain: GAGVSQTPSNKVTEKGKYVELRCDPISGHTALYWYRQSLGQGPEFLIYFQGTGAADDSGLPNDRFFAVRPEGSVSTLKIQRTERGDSAVYLCASSPSRLAVNSGELFFGEGSRLTVL.

This clone has a handful of counts. CDR3 DNA: TGTGCCAGCACGACCCGCCGAGCGGGATTTAGTGATGAGCAGTTCTTC. This sequence encodes CASTTRRAGFSDEQFF. The genes are TRBV5-4 and TRBJ2-1; 7 nucleotides line up with TRBD2. The germline V gene encodes CDR1 SGHNT and CDR2 YYREEE (reference sequence). The V segment lost 6 bases and the J segment 8 bases; nucleotides outside the gene matches: 17. This CDR3 has 16 amino acids.

The sample holds a few counts of this clone. The rearrangement uses TRBV6-6 and TRBJ2-1, with D possibly being TRBD1 (6 bases). This CDR3 has 14 amino acids. CDR1 and CDR2 (germline): MNHNY, SVGAGI (reference sequence). Trimming removed 5 bases from V and 3 bases from J, with 11 bases in between. CDR3: CASSPAGDYNEQFF. CDR3 DNA: TGTGCCAGCAGTCCAGCAGGGGACTACAATGAGCAGTTCTTC.

Only a few counts were recorded for this clone. This chain uses TRBV2 with TRBJ1-4; tentative D call: TRBD1 (5 bases). Germline values: CDR1 SNHLY, CDR2 FYNNEI. Trimming left V 5 bases short and J 14 bases short, with 12 bases between. This CDR3 region has 11 residues. Here the CDR3 reads CASSQGAPLFF. CDR3 coding DNA: TGTGCCAGCAGTCAAGGGGCTCCGCTGTTTTTT.

This clone turned up a few times. This chain links TRBV2 with TRBJ1-2, with D unclear. This CDR3 contains 12 residues. Trimming shortened V by 7 bases and J by 5 bases, and 11 bases separated the two germline ends. Germline V gene data show CDR1 as SNHLY and CDR2 as FYNNEI. The CDR3 bases are TGTGCCAGCACCGGACGGGGATATGGCTACACCTTC. Protein sequence: CASTGRGYGYTF. Filled out from reference TRBV2 and TRBJ1-2, the complete variable domain reads EPEVTQTPSHQVTQMGQEVILRCVPISNHLYFYWYRQILGQKVEFLVSFYNNEISEKSEIFDDQFSVERPDGSNFTLKIRSTKLEDSAMYFCASTGRGYGYTFGSGTRLTVV.

V is TRBV10-3 and J is TRBJ1-4, with TRBD1 matching over 8 bases. The V gene's germline CDR1 is ENHRY and CDR2 SYGVKD. The V gene end was trimmed by 4 bases and the J gene end by 5 bases; junction bases not matched to a gene: 3. The CDR3 spans 14 residues. The chain's CDR3 is CAISGGTGNEKLFF. In DNA, the CDR3 is TGTGCCATCAGTGGCGGGACAGGCAATGAAAAACTGTTTTTT.

Regarding this clone: Mismatch with germline at one junction end may stem from a read error. CDR3 DNA: TGTGCCAGCAGCTTAGCCTCCCCCACCGGGGAGCTATTTTTT. As protein: CASSLASPTGELFF. This chain connects TRBV11-3 to TRBJ2-2; weak D call: TRBD2 (5 bases). In germline, CDR1 is SGHNT, CDR2 YENEEA. The CDR3 runs to 14 residues.

The chain carries TRBV5-6 and TRBJ2-7; 9 bases fit TRBD2. V shed 4 bases, J shed 6 bases, and the junction held 11 bases outside the gene matches. Per the germline V gene, CDR1 is SGHDT and CDR2 is YYEEEE. The CDR3 has 15 residues. CDR3 in DNA: TGTGCCAGCAGCGTGAGCGGGAGGACAGATGGCGAGCAGTACTTC. Translation gives CASSVSGRTDGEQYF.

The chain combines TRBV2 with TRBJ1-4, with a weak D call TRBD1 (6 bases). This CDR3 is 15 amino acids long. Looked up from germline, CDR1 is SNHLY and CDR2 is FYNNEI. V lost 4 bases, J lost 7 bases, and 16 bases lay in between. The CDR3 coding sequence is TGTGCCAGCAGTGCTGTGGGGGGGCGGGGTGAAAAACTGTTTTTT. Translated: CASSAVGGRGEKLFF.

The chain employs TRBV7-2 and TRBJ1-3; D remains unclear. Trimming stripped 0 bases from V and 0 bases from J, with 6 bases between. The CDR3 has 15 residues. The germline CDR1 and CDR2 sequences are SGHTA and FQGNSA. CDR3 bases: TGTGCCAGCAGCTTAGCCGTCCTCTCTGGAAACACCATATATTTT. As protein: CASSLAVLSGNTIYF. The full variable domain, rest sourced from reference TRBV7-2 and TRBJ1-3, is GAGVSQSPSNKVTEKGKDVELRCDPISGHTALYWYRQSLGQGLEFLIYFQGNSAPDKSGLPSDRFSAERTGGSVSTLTIQRTQQEDSAVYLCASSLAVLSGNTIYFGEGSWLTVV.

The chain uses TRBV19 and TRBJ2-7, with 9 positions matching TRBD1. The ends lost 5 bases at V and 4 bases at J; junction bases unmatched: 3. CDR1 and CDR2 (germline): LNHDA, SQIVND (reference sequence). The CDR3 has 13 residues. CDR3 residues: CASSEGQGYEQYF. The CDR3 bases are TGTGCCAGTAGTGAGGGACAGGGATACGAGCAGTACTTC.

The chain recombines TRBV9 with TRBJ1-1, with 7 bases aligning to TRBD1. CDR1 is SGDLS, CDR2 YYNGEE, per germline. V lost 4 bases, J lost 1 base, and 7 bases stayed unmatched. The CDR3 covers 15 residues. The CDR3 bases are TGTGCCAGCAGCCCACCCCGACAGGGGAACACTGAAGCTTTCTTT. This translates into CASSPPRQGNTEAFF.

The chain couples TRBV11-1 to TRBJ2-4; D ambiguous. The CDR3 covers 13 residues. V shed 3 bases and J shed 6 bases, with 9 bases lying between them. The V gene's germline CDR1 is SGHAT and CDR2 FQDESV (reference sequence). In DNA form, the CDR3 reads TGTGCCAGCAGCTTCGAGTTGGGAAACATTCAGTACTTC. The encoded protein is CASSFELGNIQYF.

This clone has only a few counts. The chain combines TRBV7-8 with TRBJ2-7; D is perhaps TRBD1 (6 bases). The length of the CDR3 is 15 residues. V gave up 6 bases and J gave up 2 bases, with 17 bases separating them. Germline CDR1 is SGHVS and CDR2 is FQNEAQ. The CDR3 coding sequence is TGTGCCAGCAGATATCGACAGGCTGGCCCCTACGAGCAGTACTTC. As protein: CASRYRQAGPYEQYF.

The table lists this clone with a few counts. The chain is built from TRBV29-1 and TRBJ2-7; D ambiguous. Germline V gene sequence: CDR1 SQVTM, CDR2 ANQGSEA. The CDR3 spans 12 residues. Trimming cost V 0 bases and J 4 bases, with 7 bases left between them. The chain's CDR3 is CSVEDHAYEQYF. The CDR3 DNA reads TGCAGCGTTGAAGATCATGCTTACGAGCAGTACTTC.

The rearrangement links TRBV7-2 to TRBJ2-2, with 8 positions matching TRBD2. Germline CDR1 reads SGHTA; CDR2 reads FQGNSA. This CDR3 has 16 amino acids. The V segment lost 6 bases and the J segment 4 bases; nucleotides outside the gene matches: 10. The CDR3 region has the DNA TGTGCCAGCAGACAAGCGGGAGCGTTTGGCACCGGGGAGCTGTTTTTT. Translated: CASRQAGAFGTGELFF.

Only one count was recorded for this clone. The genes are TRBV18 and TRBJ2-7, with 9 bases that match TRBD1. Germline CDR1 is KGHSH and CDR2 is LQKENI. Germline trimming cut 0 bases from V and 4 bases from J; bases unmatched to any gene: 4. This CDR3 has 15 residues. The CDR3 region is CASSPPTGGGYEQYF. CDR3 sequence (DNA): TGTGCCAGCTCACCACCGACAGGGGGGGGGTACGAGCAGTACTTC.